The clone carrying this T cell receptor beta chain was detected a few times. Its target is unknown. V shed 7 bases and J shed 6 bases, with 16 bases lying between them. The germline CDR1 and CDR2 sequences are SNHLY and FYNNEI. This CDR3 contains 14 residues. The sample belongs to a study of T-cell reconstitution after alpha-beta-depleted transplantation in children. This sample's TCRbeta library carried unique molecular identifier barcodes. TCRdb re-called the PCR reads through MiXCR, storing one row per CDR3 protein. Among approximately 210,000 distinct CDR3 sequences listed, around a sixth were seen once. Study conclusions and caveats: Expanded graft clones numbering several hundred reportedly gave rise to alpha-beta T cells about two months after transplant. Some patients' high day-60 TCRbeta diversity was traced to surviving recipient T cells and thymic progenitors. When one year had passed after transplant, most T-cell counts and diversity came from newly produced T cells.

Sequencing used PBMCs, mostly from graft donor cells, obtained 360 days after TCRalphabeta/CD19-depleted stem cell transplant. The chain couples TRBV2 to TRBJ2-1; D unclear. This clonotype was obtained from a male patient aged 2-15 years who had a stem cell transplant for acute lymphoblastic leukemia, so the T cells may come from the graft donor. CDR3 loop: CASIQGVDGNEQFF. The CDR3 DNA follows: TGTGCCAGCATTCAAGGAGTGGATGGCAATGAGCAGTTCTTC.